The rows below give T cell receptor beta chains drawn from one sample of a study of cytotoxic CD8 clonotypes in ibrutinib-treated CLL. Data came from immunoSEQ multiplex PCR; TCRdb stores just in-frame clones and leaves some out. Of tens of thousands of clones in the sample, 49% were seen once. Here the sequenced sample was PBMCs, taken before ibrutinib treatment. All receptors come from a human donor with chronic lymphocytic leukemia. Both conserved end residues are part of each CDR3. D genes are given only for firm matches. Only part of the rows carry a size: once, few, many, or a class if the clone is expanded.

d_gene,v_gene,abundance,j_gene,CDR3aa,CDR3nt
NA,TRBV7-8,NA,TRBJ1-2,CASSPAPNYGYTF,TGTGCCAGCAGCCCAGCCCCCAACTATGGCTACACCTTC
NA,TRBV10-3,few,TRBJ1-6,CAIRAHEDSPLHF,TGTGCCATCAGGGCGCACGAAGATTCACCCCTCCACTTT
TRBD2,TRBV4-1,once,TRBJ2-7,CASSQAIAGGSYEQYF,TGCGCCAGCAGCCAAGCTATAGCGGGGGGAAGCTACGAGCAGTACTTC
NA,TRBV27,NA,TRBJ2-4,CASSLVGGAKNIQYF,TGTGCCAGCAGTCTAGTGGGTGGGGCCAAAAACATTCAGTACTTC
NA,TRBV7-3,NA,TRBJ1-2,CASSLDPSGGYTF,TGTGCCAGCAGCTTAGATCCCAGCGGTGGCTACACCTTC
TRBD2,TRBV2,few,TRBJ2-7,CASSDPTSGTGYEQYF,TGTGCCAGCAGTGACCCGACTAGCGGGACAGGGTACGAGCAGTACTTC
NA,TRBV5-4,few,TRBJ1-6,CASSLVGPSGSPLHF,TGTGCCAGCAGCTTGGTGGGTCCTTCAGGTTCACCCCTCCACTTT
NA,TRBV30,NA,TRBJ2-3,CAYMSPERWHTDTQYF,TGTGCCTACATGTCTCCCGAACGCTGGCACACAGATACGCAGTATTTT
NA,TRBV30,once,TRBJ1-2,CAWSSPGLNYGYTF,TGTGCCTGGAGTTCTCCAGGGTTGAACTATGGCTACACCTTC
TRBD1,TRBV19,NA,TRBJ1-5,CASKLGQNSNQPQHF,TGTGCCAGTAAATTGGGACAGAATAGCAATCAGCCCCAGCATTTT
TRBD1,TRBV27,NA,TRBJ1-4,CASSPNRGIINEKLFF,TGTGCCAGCAGTCCGAACAGGGGAATCATTAATGAAAAACTGTTTTTT
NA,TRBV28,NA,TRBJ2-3,CASSLQQETPRQITQYF,TGTGCCAGCAGTTTACAGCAGGAGACACCCCGACAGATTACGCAGTATTTT
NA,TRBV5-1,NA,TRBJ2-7,CASRSSYEQYF,TGCGCCAGCCGCAGCTCCTACGAGCAGTACTTC
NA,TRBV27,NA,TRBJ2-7,CASSLGRPSYEQYF,TGTGCCAGCAGTTTAGGGCGGCCCTCCTACGAGCAGTACTTC
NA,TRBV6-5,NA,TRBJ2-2,CASSSPTGSNTGELFF,TGTGCCAGCAGTTCGCCTACGGGATCGAACACCGGGGAGCTGTTTTTT
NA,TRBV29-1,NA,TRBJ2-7,CSVPKPSSSYEQYF,TGCAGCGTTCCGAAACCCTCGAGCTCCTACGAGCAGTACTTC
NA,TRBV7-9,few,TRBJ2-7,CASSPGQSSYEQYF,TGTGCCAGCAGCCCCGGACAGTCCTCCTACGAGCAGTACTTC
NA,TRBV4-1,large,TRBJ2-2,CASSPYHPSNTGELFF,TGCGCCAGCAGCCCCTATCACCCATCGAACACCGGGGAGCTGTTTTTT
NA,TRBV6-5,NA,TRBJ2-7,CASSYTGGVYEQYF,TGTGCCAGCAGTTATACCGGGGGAGTCTACGAGCAGTACTTC
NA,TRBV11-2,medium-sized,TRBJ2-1,CASSLTDSYNEQFF,TGTGCCAGCAGCTTAACCGACTCCTACAATGAGCAGTTCTTC
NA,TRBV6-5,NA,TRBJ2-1,CASSYSSSYNEQFF,TGTGCCAGCAGTTACTCGAGCTCCTACAATGAGCAGTTCTTC
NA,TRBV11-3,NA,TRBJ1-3,CASSLGAGTGNTIYF,TGTGCCAGCAGCTTAGGCGCCGGGACTGGAAACACCATATATTTT
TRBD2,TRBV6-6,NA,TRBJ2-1,CASTHSSGGASEQFF,TGTGCCAGCACCCATTCTAGCGGGGGGGCCAGTGAGCAGTTCTTC
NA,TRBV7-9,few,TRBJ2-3,CASSHGLGGFTDTQYF,TGTGCCAGCAGCCACGGACTAGGGGGATTCACAGATACGCAGTATTTT
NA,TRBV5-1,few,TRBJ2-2,CASSPAWGFVASEAGELFF,TGCGCCAGCAGCCCCGCTTGGGGATTTGTCGCCTCAGAGGCCGGGGAGCTGTTTTTT
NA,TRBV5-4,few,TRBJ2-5,CASSFDLVETQYF,TGTGCCAGCAGCTTTGACTTGGTAGAGACCCAGTACTTC